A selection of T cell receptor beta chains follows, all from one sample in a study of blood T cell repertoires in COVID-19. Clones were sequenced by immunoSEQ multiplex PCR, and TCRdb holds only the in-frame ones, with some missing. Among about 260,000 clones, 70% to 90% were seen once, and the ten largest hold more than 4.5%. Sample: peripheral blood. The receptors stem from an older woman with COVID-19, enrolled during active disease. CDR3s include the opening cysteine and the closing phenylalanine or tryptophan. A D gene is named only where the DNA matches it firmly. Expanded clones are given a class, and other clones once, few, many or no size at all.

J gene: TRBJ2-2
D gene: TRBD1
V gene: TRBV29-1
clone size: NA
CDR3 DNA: TGCAGCGTTGACGGAACAGGGGGAACCGGGGAGCTGTTTTTT
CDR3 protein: CSVDGTGGTGELFF

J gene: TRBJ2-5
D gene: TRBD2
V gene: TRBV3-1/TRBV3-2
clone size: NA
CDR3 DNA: TGTGCCAGCAGCCAGCCCGGGAGGGGAGAGACCCAGTACTTC
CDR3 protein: CASSQPGRGETQYF

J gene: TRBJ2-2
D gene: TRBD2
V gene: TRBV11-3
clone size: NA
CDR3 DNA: TGTGCCAGCAGCTTTAGGGGAACTAGCGGCACCGGGGAGCTGTTTTTT
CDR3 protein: CASSFRGTSGTGELFF

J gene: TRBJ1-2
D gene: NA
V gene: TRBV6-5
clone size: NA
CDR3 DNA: TGTGCCAGCAGTTACCACAGGGTCCCAAGCTATGGCTACACCTTC
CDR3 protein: CASSYHRVPSYGYTF

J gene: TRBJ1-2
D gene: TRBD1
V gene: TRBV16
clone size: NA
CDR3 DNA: TGTGCCAGCAGCCCCAGGGGCGACAGGGACTATGGCTACACCTTC
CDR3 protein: CASSPRGDRDYGYTF

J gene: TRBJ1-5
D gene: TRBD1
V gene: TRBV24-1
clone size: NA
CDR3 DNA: TGTGCCACCAGTGCTCCGGGACAGGGGGTTGGCAGCAATCAGCCCCAGCATTTT
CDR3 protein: CATSAPGQGVGSNQPQHF

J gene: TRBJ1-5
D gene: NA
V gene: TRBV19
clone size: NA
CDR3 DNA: TGTGCCAGTAGTATAAATGAGCAAGATAGCAATCAGCCCCAGCATTTT
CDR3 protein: CASSINEQDSNQPQHF

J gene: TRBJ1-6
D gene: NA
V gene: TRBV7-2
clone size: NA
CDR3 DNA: TGTGCCAGCAGCTTATGGGGAGGGAGGGAATCACCCCTCCACTTT
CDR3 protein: CASSLWGGRESPLHF

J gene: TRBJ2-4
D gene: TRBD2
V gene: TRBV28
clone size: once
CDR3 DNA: TGTGCCAGCAGCACGGGACTAGCGGGCCGGCAGTACTTC
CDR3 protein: CASSTGLAGRQYF

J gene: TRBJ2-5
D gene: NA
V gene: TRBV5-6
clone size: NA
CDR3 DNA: TGTGCCAGCAGTCCCCCGTACGGTACGGGAATACGGGAGACCCAGTACTTC
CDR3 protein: CASSPPYGTGIRETQYF

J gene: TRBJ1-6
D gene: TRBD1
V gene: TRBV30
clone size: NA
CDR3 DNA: TGTGCCTGGGCAGCCGGGACAGGGAATAATTCACCCCTCCACTTT
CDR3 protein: CAWAAGTGNNSPLHF

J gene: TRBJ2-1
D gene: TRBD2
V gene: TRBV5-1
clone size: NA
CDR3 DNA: TGCGCCAGCAGCTTGGCCGGGACTAGCGGGATTAATGAGCAGTTCTTC
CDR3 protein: CASSLAGTSGINEQFF

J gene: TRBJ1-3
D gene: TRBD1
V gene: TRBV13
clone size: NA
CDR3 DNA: TGTGCCAGCAGCTCACCCGGGACAGGGGGCTTATCCGGAAACACCATATATTTT
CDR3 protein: CASSSPGTGGLSGNTIYF

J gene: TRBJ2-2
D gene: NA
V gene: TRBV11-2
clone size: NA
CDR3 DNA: TGTGCCAGCAGCTTAGGTGGGAGTAAGACCGGGGAGCTGTTTTTT
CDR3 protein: CASSLGGSKTGELFF

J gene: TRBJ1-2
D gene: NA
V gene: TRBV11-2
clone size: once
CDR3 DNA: TGTGCCAGCAGCCCCGCGCGGGGTTCTATTTATGGCTACACCTTC
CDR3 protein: CASSPARGSIYGYTF

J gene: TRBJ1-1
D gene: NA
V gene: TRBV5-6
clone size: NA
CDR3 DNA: TGTGCCAGCAGCTTAAGCGTCGGTGAAGCTTTCTTT
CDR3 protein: CASSLSVGEAFF

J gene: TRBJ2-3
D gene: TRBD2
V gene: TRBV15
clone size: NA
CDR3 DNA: TGTGCCACCAGCAGGGGGACTAGCGGGGGATCAGATACGCAGTATTTT
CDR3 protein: CATSRGTSGGSDTQYF

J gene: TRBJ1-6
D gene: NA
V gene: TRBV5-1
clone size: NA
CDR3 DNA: TGCGCCAGCAGCTTGGAGCGGTCACCCCTCCACTTT
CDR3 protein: CASSLERSPLHF

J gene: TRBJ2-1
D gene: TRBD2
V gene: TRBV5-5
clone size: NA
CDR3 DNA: TGTGCCAGCAGCTCGGGGACTAGCGGGAGGGTATACAATGAGCAGTTCTTC
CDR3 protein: CASSSGTSGRVYNEQFF

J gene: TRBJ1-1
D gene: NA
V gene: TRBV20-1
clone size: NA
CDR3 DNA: TGCAGTGTCGGGACTGAAGCTTTCTTT
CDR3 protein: CSVGTEAFF

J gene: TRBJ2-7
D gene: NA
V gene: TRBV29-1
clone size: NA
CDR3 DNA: TGCAGCGCCGACGACGGAGGCCCCTACGAGCAGTACTTC
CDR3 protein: CSADDGGPYEQYF

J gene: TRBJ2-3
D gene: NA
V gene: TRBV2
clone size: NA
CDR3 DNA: TGTGCCAGCAGTCCGTCGACTGGTACAGATACGCAGTATTTT
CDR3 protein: CASSPSTGTDTQYF